The T cell receptor (beta chain) under discussion was sequenced for a study of identical twins. On this clonotype: No antigen is known for it.

General study findings and limits: Out-of-frame alpha sequences shared by twins showed excess low generation probability. Conclusions were drawn cross-sectionally by statistical analysis, without following the same donors.

There are 15 residues in the CDR3. V was clipped by 3 bases and J by 2 bases; unmatched bases: 6. The authors used template switching to add a universal primer site and gave cDNA unique molecular identifiers. One entry per CDR3 protein, called by TCRdb with MiXCR from the 5' RACE reads. Counted here are about 570,000 distinct CDR3 sequences, around a tenth occurring once; the ten biggest clones make up around 3%. These sequences were also reported in another study, on yellow fever vaccine responses in identical twins.

This TCR was sampled from a woman younger than 30 in good health. Sequenced: PBMCs. V gene TRBV12-3 or TRBV12-4 combines with J gene TRBJ2-5; TRBD2 agrees at 7 bases. The CDR3 protein is CASSFRWGGQETQYF. DNA for the CDR3: TGTGCCAGCAGTTTTAGGTGGGGGGGTCAAGAGACCCAGTACTTC.